This TCR beta chain emerged from a study of T cell responses to AZD1222 COVID-19 vaccine. The germline CDR1 and CDR2 sequences are MNHEY and SMNVEV (reference sequence). The CDR3 runs to 15 residues. The junction had 7 bases not matched to a gene; V was cut back by 5 bases and J by 4 bases. Assay: immunoSEQ multiplex PCR; the TCRdb copy retains only in-frame clones and omits some. The table has 110,000 to 150,000 clones, 90% seen once. Whole-study findings and limits: The sample set comprised mostly white British donors with more females, and clonal diversity was possibly underestimated. Across spike, vaccine-associated CD4 TCRs were found, dominant at 160-218 and 743-854. There were repertoire samples only from the period after the peak T cell response.

On this clone: Its target is unknown.

The source is an adult in good health. The material sequenced was peripheral blood, taken on day 0 of AZD1222 vaccination. V and J are TRBV27 and TRBJ1-1; TRBD1 agrees at 10 bases. The CDR3 protein is CASSKTGGGGTEAFF. Written as DNA, the CDR3 is TGTGCCAGCAGTAAGACAGGGGGCGGGGGCACTGAAGCTTTCTTT.